This T cell receptor beta chain was found in a study of spatial heterogeneity in lung cancer. Points from the study as a whole: The study found that ubiquitous and regional expanded TCR counts tracked ubiquitous and regional nonsynonymous mutations, respectively. The number of expanded tumor alpha and beta chains correlated with mutation number.

Time point of the sample: sample taken at primary tumor resection. The cohort: roughly 72 early-stage, untreated non-small cell lung cancer patients. Whole RNA from tumor, nontumor lung or frozen PBMC was sequenced unsorted. Via MiXCR, TCRdb re-called the 5' RACE reads, giving one row per CDR3 protein. Here the sample spans 20,000 to 25,000 distinct CDR3 sequences, approximately 2.8% being singletons. At least ten counts were recorded for this clonotype. No antigen is known for it. The sequence was collected from a male donor with early-stage non-small cell lung cancer. The material sequenced was lung tumor tissue, taken at surgery.

CDR3 coding DNA: TGTGCCAGCAAGAGCGGGATAAGTTTCTACAATGAGCAGTTCTTC. Its protein product is CASKSGISFYNEQFF. This chain uses TRBV3-1 with TRBJ2-1, with 7 positions matching TRBD2. The V and J ends lost 7 bases and 3 bases, in that order; junction bases with no gene match: 9. Germline CDR1 LGHDT, CDR2 YNNKEL (reference sequence). CDR3 size: 15 residues.